This is a list of T cell receptor beta chains from one sample in a study of shared clonotypes between healthy human individuals. TCRdb keeps only in-frame clones here, not all; method: immunoSEQ multiplex PCR. The sample has about 1.4 million clones; roughly 97% are singletons. The sample comprised naive CD4+ T cells sorted from blood. The source is a man aged 25 to 45 in good health. Both conserved end residues are trimmed from each CDR3. Fields, in order: V gene, D gene, J gene, CDR3 protein. D genes are given only for firm matches.

V gene: TRBV5-5; D gene: .; J gene: TRBJ2-5; CDR3 protein: ASSLKALGETQY
V gene: TRBV7-6; D gene: .; J gene: TRBJ1-1; CDR3 protein: ASSLETIQGVTEAF
V gene: TRBV7-3; D gene: .; J gene: TRBJ2-6; CDR3 protein: ASSLQGPGANVLT
V gene: TRBV2; D gene: .; J gene: TRBJ2-1; CDR3 protein: ASSDGYNEQF
V gene: TRBV11-2; D gene: TRBD2; J gene: TRBJ2-7; CDR3 protein: ASRRLRTSGRAYEQY
V gene: TRBV30; D gene: TRBD2; J gene: TRBJ2-1; CDR3 protein: AWTSGSSYNEQF
V gene: TRBV15; D gene: .; J gene: TRBJ2-1; CDR3 protein: ATSRDSGKSYNEQF
V gene: TRBV9; D gene: .; J gene: TRBJ2-2; CDR3 protein: ASSASGANTGELF
V gene: TRBV27; D gene: TRBD2; J gene: TRBJ2-2; CDR3 protein: ASTRLAGASNTGELF
V gene: TRBV5-1; D gene: .; J gene: TRBJ2-1; CDR3 protein: ASSLGGSYNEQF
V gene: TRBV7-3; D gene: .; J gene: TRBJ2-6; CDR3 protein: ASSLTGDSGANVLT
V gene: TRBV5-4; D gene: TRBD1; J gene: TRBJ1-2; CDR3 protein: ASRQDRGRYT
V gene: TRBV10-2; D gene: TRBD1; J gene: TRBJ1-2; CDR3 protein: ATNPTGDNYGYT
V gene: TRBV7-9; D gene: .; J gene: TRBJ2-6; CDR3 protein: ASSLSLQKATGANVLT
V gene: TRBV4-3; D gene: .; J gene: TRBJ2-3; CDR3 protein: ASSQGRSSTDTQY
V gene: TRBV2; D gene: .; J gene: TRBJ2-7; CDR3 protein: ASSRRGDGEQY
V gene: TRBV11-2; D gene: .; J gene: TRBJ2-3; CDR3 protein: ASRALLGENGAGTQY
V gene: TRBV28; D gene: .; J gene: TRBJ1-3; CDR3 protein: ASSLLRSSGNTIY
V gene: TRBV27; D gene: TRBD1; J gene: TRBJ1-2; CDR3 protein: ASSRRTGWEVGYT
V gene: TRBV9; D gene: .; J gene: TRBJ2-5; CDR3 protein: ASSVALGDQETQY
V gene: TRBV19; D gene: TRBD1; J gene: TRBJ2-2; CDR3 protein: ASTKTGTGVSGELF
V gene: TRBV30; D gene: .; J gene: TRBJ1-6; CDR3 protein: AWNTGFSSYNSPLH
V gene: TRBV6-1; D gene: .; J gene: TRBJ2-7; CDR3 protein: ASRSMGVSAYEQY
V gene: TRBV21-1; D gene: .; J gene: TRBJ1-1; CDR3 protein: ASRTVNTEAF
V gene: TRBV5-5; D gene: .; J gene: TRBJ2-4; CDR3 protein: ASSLDPGVAKNIQY
V gene: TRBV2; D gene: .; J gene: TRBJ2-5; CDR3 protein: ASTLERDETQY
V gene: TRBV7-9; D gene: TRBD1; J gene: TRBJ1-4; CDR3 protein: ASSKTGTGEKGEKLF
V gene: TRBV27; D gene: TRBD1; J gene: TRBJ2-3; CDR3 protein: ASSLGQGRDTQY
V gene: TRBV7-2; D gene: .; J gene: TRBJ2-5; CDR3 protein: ASSRTVGQETQY
V gene: TRBV5-4; D gene: .; J gene: TRBJ2-3; CDR3 protein: ASSLSARPDTQY
V gene: TRBV27; D gene: .; J gene: TRBJ2-7; CDR3 protein: ASKAMDSWSYEQY
V gene: TRBV6-6; D gene: .; J gene: TRBJ1-3; CDR3 protein: ASSYASSGNTIY
V gene: TRBV14; D gene: .; J gene: TRBJ1-4; CDR3 protein: ASSQGDTATNEKLF
V gene: TRBV9; D gene: .; J gene: TRBJ2-3; CDR3 protein: ASSVQGPTDTQY
V gene: TRBV5-4; D gene: .; J gene: TRBJ1-1; CDR3 protein: ASSHYTVRGTEAF
V gene: TRBV7-3; D gene: .; J gene: TRBJ2-2; CDR3 protein: ASSLGPTRDTGELF
V gene: TRBV7-2; D gene: TRBD2; J gene: TRBJ2-5; CDR3 protein: ASSSGGGRSYGVQY